The 18 T cell receptor beta chains presented below share a single source sample, sequenced in a study of shared clonotypes between healthy human individuals. Assay used: immunoSEQ multiplex PCR; TCRdb lists only in-frame clones, some missing. The sample yields hundreds of thousands of clones, 60% to 80% seen once. The source material was PBMCs. The receptors come from a woman aged 40 to 55 in good health. Some clones in this sample may be carry-over from other donors' samples.

Here the CDR3 reads CSAGPGTNEQFF. CDR3 nucleotides: TGCAGCGCCGGTCCGGGTACCAATGAGCAGTTCTTC. The chain is built from TRBV29-1 and TRBJ2-1; D not certain. The germline V and J ends were trimmed by 7 bases and 6 bases, with 13 bases remaining between them. Per germline, CDR1 SQVTM and CDR2 ANQGSEA. CDR3 length equals 12 residues.

The chain recombines TRBV18 with TRBJ2-3; D ambiguous. Germline CDR1 and CDR2: KGHSH and LQKENI. This CDR3 is 13 amino acids long. Trimming took off 11 bases at V and 2 bases at J, with 14 bases between the two ends. CDR3 protein: CASSPLITDTQYF. CDR3 nucleotide sequence: TGTGCCTCCTCTCCCCTGATCACAGATACGCAGTATTTT.

This clone has a handful of counts. This sequence may be a read error, since a much larger clone differs from it by one base. The CDR3 nucleotides are TGTGCCAGCAGCTTTCGCCAGGGGTACGAGCAGTACTTC. Amino acids: CASSFRQGYEQYF. The chain employs TRBV11-3 and TRBJ2-7; TRBD1 might be the D (6 bases). The germline V gene has CDR1 SGHNT and CDR2 YENEEA. Trimming cost V 3 bases and J 4 bases, with 10 bases left between them. This CDR3 is built from 13 residues.

The chain combines TRBV2 with TRBJ2-2; 8 bases line up with TRBD1. The germline V gene has CDR1 SNHLY and CDR2 FYNNEI. Trimming removed 4 bases from V and 3 bases from J; junction bases left unmatched: 1. The CDR3 loop spans 14 amino acids. The CDR3 DNA follows: TGTGCCAGCAGTGCCAGGGGGCACACCGGGGAGCTGTTTTTT. This codes for CASSARGHTGELFF.

Remarks on this clone: A far larger clone is off by one base, so a read error is likely. This chain uses TRBV4-2 with TRBJ1-1; tentatively, D is TRBD1 (5 bases). Germline V gene data show CDR1 as LGHNA and CDR2 as YNFKEQ. The CDR3 has 20 amino acids. The CDR3 nucleotides are TGTGCCAGCGGCCAACTCGGGAGGGGCGGCTCAAACCCTCAGAACACTGAAGCTTTCTTT. Encoded protein: CASGQLGRGGSNPQNTEAFF.

The chain uses TRBV5-1 and TRBJ1-2, with D possibly TRBD1 on 5 matching bases. Germline CDR1 and CDR2: SGHRS and YFSETQ. V was shortened by 4 bases and J by 5 bases, with 12 bases between the two germline ends. The CDR3 runs 13 residues. This CDR3 is CASSPTVWYGYTF. The CDR3 nucleotides are TGCGCCAGCAGCCCGACAGTTTGGTATGGCTACACCTTC.

V is TRBV27 and J is TRBJ2-1, with a weak D call TRBD1 (6 bases). Trimming shortened V by 4 bases and J by 3 bases, and 19 bases separated the two germline ends. The CDR3 is 17 amino acids. Germline CDR1 reads MNHEY; CDR2 reads SMNVEV (reference sequence). This CDR3 is CASSSNNRVSYYNEQFF. The CDR3 DNA is TGTGCCAGCAGTTCCAACAACAGGGTCAGTTACTACAATGAGCAGTTCTTC.

As to this clone: This could be a read error, since a much larger clone is one nucleotide away. This chain joins TRBV28 and TRBJ2-2; D perhaps matches TRBD1 (6 bases). The CDR3 is 16 residues long. The V gene's germline CDR1 is MDHEN and CDR2 SYDVKM. In nucleotides, the CDR3 is TGTGCCAGCAGTAGCGGACAGACCGCGAACAACGGGGAGCTGTTTTTT. It codes for CASSSGQTANNGELFF.

The genes are TRBV2 and TRBJ2-5, with TRBD2 matching 13 bases. This CDR3 has 17 residues. Germline assignment: CDR1 SNHLY and CDR2 FYNNEI. The junction had 10 bases not matched to a gene; V was cut back by 2 bases and J by 7 bases. The CDR3 nucleotides are TGTGCCAGCAGTGAATATCGGGGGACTAGCGGGATGGGGACCCAGTACTTC. Protein product: CASSEYRGTSGMGTQYF.

CDR3 sequence reads: CSAEDSYEQYF. The CDR3 region has the DNA TGCAGTGCTGAGGACTCCTACGAGCAGTACTTC. This chain joins TRBV20-1 and TRBJ2-7, with unresolved D. The V end was cut by 5 bases, the J end by 0 bases, with 5 bases between. The CDR3 spans 11 residues. Germline CDR1 and CDR2: DFQATT and SNEGSKA (reference sequence).

Comment on this clone: This probably arose from a read error, given a far larger clone one base away. Other nucleotide sequences from this sample produce the same CDR3. The chain uses TRBV5-1 and TRBJ2-1, with D unclear. Germline assignment: CDR1 SGHRS and CDR2 YFSETQ. This CDR3 region has 11 residues. CDR3 amino acids: CASSSYNEQFF. The CDR3 DNA is TGTGCCAGCAGCTCCTACAATGAGCAGTTCTTC.

The rearrangement joins TRBV28 to TRBJ2-7; 7 nucleotides line up with TRBD2. CDR3 length: 14 residues. CDR1 and CDR2 (germline): MDHEN, SYDVKM. Trimming took 2 bases from V and 7 from J; bases not matched to a gene: 8. DNA of the CDR3: TGTGCCAGCAGTTTAGGGAGGGGTTACGGAGAGCAGTACTTC. Protein: CASSLGRGYGEQYF.

This clone is a singleton in its sample. The chain links TRBV28 to TRBJ1-3; TRBD1 matches at 10 bases. There are 14 residues in the CDR3. The junction had 6 bases not matched to a gene; V was cut back by 6 bases and J by 7 bases. Germline CDR1 MDHEN, CDR2 SYDVKM. CDR3 region: CASRFSGQGNTIYF. CDR3 nucleotides: TGTGCCAGCAGGTTTTCGGGACAGGGGAACACCATATATTTT.

There are a few counts of this clone. V and J are TRBV7-8 and TRBJ2-7, with TRBD1 identical over 8 bases. The length of the CDR3 is 15 residues. After removal of 5 bases from V and 1 base from J, the junction contained 7 bases not matched to a gene. Germline CDR1 reads SGHVS; CDR2 reads FQNEAQ. The CDR3 DNA sequence: TGTGCCAGCAGCCCAAGGACAGGGAGTTCCTACGAGCAGTACTTC. Protein: CASSPRTGSSYEQYF.

Comments on this clone: This same CDR3 is encoded by further DNA sequences in the sample. The chain has TRBV5-1 and TRBJ2-1; TRBD1 matches 9 bases. The CDR3 has 15 residues. The V and J ends lost 4 bases and 4 bases, in that order; junction bases with no gene match: 6. In germline, CDR1 is SGHRS, CDR2 YFSETQ. In DNA form, the CDR3 reads TGCGCCAGCAGCCCCGGACAGGGGACGTACAATGAGCAGTTCTTC. Amino acids: CASSPGQGTYNEQFF.

The chain uses TRBV5-6 and TRBJ2-5; D uncertain. Germline V gene data show CDR1 as SGHDT and CDR2 as YYEEEE. This CDR3 spans 14 amino acids. The V gene lost 2 bases and the J gene lost 5 bases, with 13 bases spanning the gap. In nucleotides, the CDR3 is TGTGCCAGCAGCTTTTTGTCAAGGCAGGAGACCCAGTACTTC. Encoded protein: CASSFLSRQETQYF.

V and J are TRBV30 and TRBJ1-1, with 8 bases fitting TRBD1. Germline CDR1 reads GTSNPN; CDR2 reads SVGIG (reference sequence). Unmatched junction bases numbered 1, after V lost 1 base and J lost 3 bases. CDR3 size: 13 residues. CDR3 nucleotides: TGTGCCTGGAGTGGGACAGGGCACACTGAAGCTTTCTTT. This sequence encodes CAWSGTGHTEAFF.

Concerning this clone: A much more abundant neighbour one base away suggests this may be a read error. Other DNA sequences within the sample encode an identical CDR3. The chain has TRBV28 and TRBJ1-1; D is perhaps TRBD1 (6 bases). V lost 9 bases and J 8 bases, leaving 16 bases between the germline ends. The germline CDR1 and CDR2 sequences are MDHEN and SYDVKM. The CDR3 spans 12 residues. This CDR3 is CASRSGVTEAFF. CDR3 in DNA: TGTGCCAGTAGGTCAGGGGTAACCGAAGCTTTCTTT.